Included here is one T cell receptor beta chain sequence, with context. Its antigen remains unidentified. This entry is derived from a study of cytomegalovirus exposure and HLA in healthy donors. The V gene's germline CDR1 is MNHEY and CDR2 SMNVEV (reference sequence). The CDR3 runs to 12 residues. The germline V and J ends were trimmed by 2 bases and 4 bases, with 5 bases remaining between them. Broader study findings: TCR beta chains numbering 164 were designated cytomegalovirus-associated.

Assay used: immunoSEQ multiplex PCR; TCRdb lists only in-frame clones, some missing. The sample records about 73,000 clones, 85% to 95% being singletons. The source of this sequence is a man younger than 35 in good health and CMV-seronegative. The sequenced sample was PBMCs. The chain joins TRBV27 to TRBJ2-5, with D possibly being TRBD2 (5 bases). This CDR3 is CASSLRGETQYF. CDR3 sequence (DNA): TGTGCCAGCAGTTTACGGGGAGAGACCCAGTACTTC.